This T cell receptor beta chain was captured by sequencing in a study of response to subunit inactivated influenza vaccine. TCRdb re-derived calls from the RT-PCR reads in MiXCR, one entry per CDR3 protein. This table has about 780,000 distinct CDR3 sequences, approximately 18% appearing once. General study results and limits: New T cells are recruited in small numbers by each seasonal influenza vaccination, according to the authors' suggestion.

Germline values: CDR1 GTSNPN, CDR2 SVGIG (reference sequence). The CDR3 runs to 13 residues. With 1 base removed from V and 1 base from J, the gap between germline ends came to 7 bases. Worth noting for this clonotype: What it binds is not known.

The sequence was collected from a man in his forties or fifties who received an inactivated influenza vaccine. Sequences were derived from PBMCs from blood, sampled roughly 5 days after vaccination. The V call is TRBV30, the J call TRBJ2-5; possible D gene TRBD1, 5 bases. CDR3 bases: TGTGCCTGGAGTGGGGGCAGCCAAGAGACCCAGTACTTC. Protein product: CAWSGGSQETQYF.